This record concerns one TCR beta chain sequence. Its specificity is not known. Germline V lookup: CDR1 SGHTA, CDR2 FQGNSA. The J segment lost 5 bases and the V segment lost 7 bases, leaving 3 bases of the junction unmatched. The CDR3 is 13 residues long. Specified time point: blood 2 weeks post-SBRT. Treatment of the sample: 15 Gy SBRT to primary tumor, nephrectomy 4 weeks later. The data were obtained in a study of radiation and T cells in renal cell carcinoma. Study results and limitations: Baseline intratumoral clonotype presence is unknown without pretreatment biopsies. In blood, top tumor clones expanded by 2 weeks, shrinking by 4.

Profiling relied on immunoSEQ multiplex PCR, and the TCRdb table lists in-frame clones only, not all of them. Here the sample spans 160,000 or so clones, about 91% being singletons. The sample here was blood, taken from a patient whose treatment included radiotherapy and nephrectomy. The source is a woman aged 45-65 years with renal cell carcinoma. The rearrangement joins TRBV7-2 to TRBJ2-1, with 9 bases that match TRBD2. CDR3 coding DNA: TGTGCCAGCATGCGGGGGGGTAACAATGAGCAGTTCTTC. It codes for CASMRGGNNEQFF.